A selection of T cell receptor beta chains follows, all from one sample in a study of chemoradiotherapy in HPV16-positive cancers. Sequencing was performed with immunoSEQ multiplex PCR; in TCRdb, only in-frame clones are kept and a portion is missing. Of some 5,100 clones in the sample, approximately 88% were seen once. This specimen consisted of tumor tissue, obtained from a patient who underwent chemoradiotherapy. These receptors all stem from a human donor with HPV-associated anogenital cancer. CDR3s leave out the opening cysteine and the closing phenylalanine or tryptophan. A row's size may be missing; if present it is once, few, many or a size class.

TRBJ1-3	once	TRBV14	ASSQGGVGNTIY
TRBJ2-1	-	TRBV6-1	ASSDLLGGQNVDEQF
TRBJ2-6	-	TRBV5-1	ASSLAGTVSHSGANVLT
TRBJ1-1	-	TRBV10-1	ASSDGQAEAF
TRBJ1-5	-	TRBV28	ASSLPAALYNQPQH
TRBJ2-5	-	TRBV5-1	ASSQGQQETQY
TRBJ1-2	-	TRBV10-3	AISDPGTGRNGYT
TRBJ1-4	-	TRBV19	ASKKNRGATNEKLF
TRBJ2-1	once	TRBV7-6	ASSLVGQFGYNEQF
TRBJ2-5	once	TRBV11-2	ASSLAQPETQY
TRBJ2-1	-	TRBV10-3	AISPGDDYNEQF
TRBJ2-7	once	TRBV5-6	ASSLTREQY
TRBJ2-2	-	TRBV10-3	AILAGESTGELF
TRBJ1-5	-	TRBV27	ASSQFHSNQPQH
TRBJ2-3	-	TRBV19	ASSRAYTDTQY
TRBJ1-4	-	TRBV5-1	ASSLTGDTNEKLF
TRBJ2-6	-	TRBV19	ASSDRGGYGANVLT
TRBJ1-2	-	TRBV14	ASSLGTAFSYT